Listed below are T cell receptor beta chains from one sample, sequenced in a study of shared clonotypes between healthy human individuals. Only in-frame clones appear in the TCRdb table, and some are missing; sequencing was by immunoSEQ multiplex PCR. Here the sample spans about half a million clones, around four fifths being singletons. Sequenced sample: PBMCs. Receptor source: a woman between 40 and 50 years old in good health. Some clones in this sample may be carry-over from other donors' samples. The CDR3 runs from the conserved cysteine through the conserved F or W. D genes are given only for firm matches. Only some rows state a clone size, as once, few, many or a class for expanded clones.

clone size: few
V gene: TRBV28
D gene: TRBD2
J gene: TRBJ2-7
CDR3 DNA: TGTGCCAGCAGTCCAATGGGCCAGCGGGAGGACTACGAGCAGTACTTC
CDR3 protein: CASSPMGQREDYEQYF

clone size: -
V gene: TRBV6-5
D gene: TRBD1
J gene: TRBJ1-2
CDR3 DNA: TGTGCCAGCAGTTACTCGGGACAGGGTAATGGCTACACCTTC
CDR3 protein: CASSYSGQGNGYTF

clone size: -
V gene: TRBV11-2
D gene: TRBD2
J gene: TRBJ2-2
CDR3 DNA: TGTGCCAGCAGCTTAGGCAGGACTAGAGCCGGGGAGCTGTTTTTT
CDR3 protein: CASSLGRTRAGELFF

clone size: many
V gene: TRBV5-1
D gene: TRBD1
J gene: TRBJ2-7
CDR3 DNA: TGCGCCAGCAGCTGGGACAGCCGTTCCTACGAGCAGTACTTC
CDR3 protein: CASSWDSRSYEQYF

clone size: -
V gene: TRBV28
D gene: -
J gene: TRBJ2-3
CDR3 DNA: TGTGCCAGCGGGGAAGCGAACACAGATACGCAGTATTTT
CDR3 protein: CASGEANTDTQYF

clone size: -
V gene: TRBV28
D gene: TRBD1
J gene: TRBJ2-1
CDR3 DNA: TGTGCCAGCAGTTTACTAGCCGGGACAGGGGTATACAATGAGCAGTTCTTC
CDR3 protein: CASSLLAGTGVYNEQFF

clone size: -
V gene: TRBV7-8
D gene: -
J gene: TRBJ1-1
CDR3 DNA: TGTGCCAGCAGCTTAGGGGCCCCGAACACTGAAGCTTTCTTT
CDR3 protein: CASSLGAPNTEAFF

clone size: -
V gene: TRBV28
D gene: -
J gene: TRBJ1-1
CDR3 DNA: TGTCCCTTAGCGACAGGCGGACCTAACACTGAAGCTTTCTTT
CDR3 protein: CPLATGGPNTEAFF

clone size: -
V gene: TRBV28
D gene: -
J gene: TRBJ1-3
CDR3 DNA: TGTGCCAGCAGTTTATTAAGACTAGGAGGAAACACCATATATTTT
CDR3 protein: CASSLLRLGGNTIYF

clone size: -
V gene: TRBV4-2
D gene: -
J gene: TRBJ1-1
CDR3 DNA: TGTGCCAGCAGCCAGGGGGGGAATACCGCGAACACTGAAGCTTTCTTT
CDR3 protein: CASSQGGNTANTEAFF

clone size: -
V gene: TRBV9
D gene: -
J gene: TRBJ2-6
CDR3 DNA: TGTGCCAGCAGCGTAGACCCCCCGCGGAGGAGCTCTGGGGCCAACGTCCTGACTTTC
CDR3 protein: CASSVDPPRRSSGANVLTF

clone size: once
V gene: TRBV4-1
D gene: -
J gene: TRBJ2-3
CDR3 DNA: TGCGCCAGCAGCCAAGGATCCGCGAGTAACACAGATACGCAGTATTTT
CDR3 protein: CASSQGSASNTDTQYF

clone size: -
V gene: TRBV7-2
D gene: TRBD1
J gene: TRBJ1-5
CDR3 DNA: TGTGCCAGCAGCATAAAGGGGGCGCAGCAGCCCCAGCATTTT
CDR3 protein: CASSIKGAQQPQHF

clone size: -
V gene: TRBV9
D gene: -
J gene: TRBJ2-3
CDR3 DNA: TGTGCCAGCAGCGTAACGGGTCGTGCAGATACGCAGTATTTT
CDR3 protein: CASSVTGRADTQYF

clone size: -
V gene: TRBV9
D gene: -
J gene: TRBJ1-2
CDR3 DNA: TGTGCCAGCAGCGTAGGAGGGGGGGGCCGAGGCTATGGCTACACCTTC
CDR3 protein: CASSVGGGGRGYGYTF

clone size: -
V gene: TRBV5-1
D gene: TRBD1
J gene: TRBJ1-2
CDR3 DNA: TGCGCCAGCAGCTTGGATAGGACAGGGATATATGGCTACACCTTC
CDR3 protein: CASSLDRTGIYGYTF

clone size: once
V gene: TRBV19
D gene: -
J gene: TRBJ1-5
CDR3 DNA: TGTGCCAGTAGTATCGTAGAACAGCCCCAGCATTTT
CDR3 protein: CASSIVEQPQHF

clone size: once
V gene: TRBV19
D gene: -
J gene: TRBJ2-2
CDR3 DNA: TGTGCCAGTAGTCCTCGCCTGTTGGGGAAAACCGGGGAGCTGTTTTTT
CDR3 protein: CASSPRLLGKTGELFF

clone size: few
V gene: TRBV28
D gene: TRBD2
J gene: TRBJ2-5
CDR3 DNA: TGTGCCAGCAGTCCCGGGACTAGCCTCACAGAGACCCAGTACTTC
CDR3 protein: CASSPGTSLTETQYF

clone size: -
V gene: TRBV11-2
D gene: -
J gene: TRBJ2-5
CDR3 DNA: TGTGCCAGCAGCTTCCAGTTCCAAGAGACCCAGTACTTC
CDR3 protein: CASSFQFQETQYF

clone size: few
V gene: TRBV2
D gene: -
J gene: TRBJ2-7
CDR3 DNA: TGTGCCAGCAGTCAGGGATTGTACGAGCAGTACTTC
CDR3 protein: CASSQGLYEQYF